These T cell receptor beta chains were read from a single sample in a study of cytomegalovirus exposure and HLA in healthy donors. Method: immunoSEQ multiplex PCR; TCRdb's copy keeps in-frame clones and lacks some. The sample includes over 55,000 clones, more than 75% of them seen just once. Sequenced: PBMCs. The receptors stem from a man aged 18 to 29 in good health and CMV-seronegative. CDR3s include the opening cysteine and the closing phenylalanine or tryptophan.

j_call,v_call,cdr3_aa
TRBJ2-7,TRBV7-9,CASSLPGEEEQYF
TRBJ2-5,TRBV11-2,CASSYSGVETQYF
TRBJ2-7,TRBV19,CASSERGYEQYF
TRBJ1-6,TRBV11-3,CASSRAAGVESPLHF
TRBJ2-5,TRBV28,CASQTTETQYF
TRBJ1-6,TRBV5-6,CASTRGSSYNSPLHF
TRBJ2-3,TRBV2,CASNYAIQGAGSTDTQYF
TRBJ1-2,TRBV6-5,CASSRDRGYGYTF
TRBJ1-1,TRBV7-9,CASSPYQGETEAFF
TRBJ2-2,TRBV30,CAWRIGGNTGELFF
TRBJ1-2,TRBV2,CASSVSGEDGYTF
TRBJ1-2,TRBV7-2,CASSEDRIYGYTF
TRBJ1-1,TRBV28,CASSTFTYTEAFF
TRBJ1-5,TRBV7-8,CASSTGVGQPQHF
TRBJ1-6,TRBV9,CASSVTGTGSSYNSPLHF
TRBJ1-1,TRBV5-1,CASSPTTTPVYRAFF
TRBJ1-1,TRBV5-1,CASSPGHLNTEAFF
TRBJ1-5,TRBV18,CASSPETYSNQPQHF
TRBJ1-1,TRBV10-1,CASSDSGTTEAFF
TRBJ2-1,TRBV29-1,CSERLGQGWDEQFF
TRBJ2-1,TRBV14,CASSLGAGSEQFF
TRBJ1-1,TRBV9,CASSSQGPEAFF
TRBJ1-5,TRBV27,CASSLVAGMEPQHF
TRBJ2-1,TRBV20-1,CSARGDEQFF
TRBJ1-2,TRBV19,CASSQTGGAKGYTF
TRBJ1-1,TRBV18,CASSPLASTKAFF
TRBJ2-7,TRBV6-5,CASQGVRYEQYF
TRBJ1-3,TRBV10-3,CAILTDSGNTIYF
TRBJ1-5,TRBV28,CASTPPAGGSQPQHF
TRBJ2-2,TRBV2,CASRMNSMNTGELFF
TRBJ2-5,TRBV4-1,CASSHPSGGLETQYF
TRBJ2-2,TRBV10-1,CASGQGDTGELFF
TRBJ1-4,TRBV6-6,CAVQGMEEKLFF
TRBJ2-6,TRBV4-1,CASSQSHRGQSGANVLTF
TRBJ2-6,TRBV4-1,CASSQGQGSSGANVLTF
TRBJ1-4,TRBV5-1,CASGLAEGRELFF
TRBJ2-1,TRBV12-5,CAAGPGLAGGYSNEQFF
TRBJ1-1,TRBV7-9,CASSQPRGTEAFF
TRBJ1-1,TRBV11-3,CASSLAVITEAFF
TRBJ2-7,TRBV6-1,CASRLDDRGTYEQYF
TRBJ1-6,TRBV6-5,CASSYGGTGTSPLHF
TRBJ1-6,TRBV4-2,CASSRGTGVENSPLHF
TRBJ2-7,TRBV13,CASSLGRDRNYEQYF
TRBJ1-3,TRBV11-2,CASSQAPGTGGVGNTIYF
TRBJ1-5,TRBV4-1,CASSSRGEGPQHF
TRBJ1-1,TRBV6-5,CASSYGTGPTEAFF
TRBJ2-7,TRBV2,CASSGALSSHEQYF
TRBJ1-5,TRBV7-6,CASSVHQGQPQHF
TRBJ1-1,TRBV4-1,CASSPRQGSEAFF
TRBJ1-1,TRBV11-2,CASSLVSQGTEAFF
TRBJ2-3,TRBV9,CASSAGADTQYF
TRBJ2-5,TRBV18,CASSTSSGFGETQYF
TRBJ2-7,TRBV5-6,CASSLGLISSYEQYF
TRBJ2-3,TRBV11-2,CASSSDRVTDTQYF
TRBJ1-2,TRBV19,CASSINGRASYGYTF
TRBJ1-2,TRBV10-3,CASTPNPNGYGYTF
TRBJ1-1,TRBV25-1,CASRRLSTEAFF